This TCR beta chain was sequenced for a study of OX40 agonist ivuxolimab in advanced cancers. Broader study findings: Specificity for antigen went undetermined in the expanded peripheral T cells.

In its sample, this clone is medium-sized (0.01 to 0.1%). Its antigen remains unknown. The method was immunoSEQ multiplex PCR; TCRdb's version includes in-frame clones alone and lacks a portion of them. The sample holds about 61,000 clones; 82% are singletons and the top ten take approximately 0.49%. V lost 3 bases and J 6 bases, leaving 18 bases between the germline ends. The CDR3 consists of 15 residues. Germline-derived CDR1 and CDR2 are SGHRS and YFSETQ. V and J are TRBV5-1 and TRBJ1-1, with D possibly matching TRBD1 (5 bases). The TCR sequence derives from an adult with an advanced solid tumor such as melanoma, head and neck, liver or kidney cancer. Sequencing was performed on CD4+ or CD8+ T cells sorted from blood, taken in a trial of the OX40 agonist ivuxolimab. The CDR3 DNA follows: TGCGCCAGCAGCTCTTCTGAGGGGACGTATTCTGAAGCTTTCTTT. Its translation is CASSSSEGTYSEAFF.